The clone carrying this TCR beta chain has just a few counts. Germline loops: CDR1 SGHVT, CDR2 SQSDAQ. After removal of 6 bases from V and 3 bases from J, the junction contained 9 bases not matched to a gene. The CDR3 consists of 17 residues. Libraries were prepared by immunoSEQ multiplex PCR; TCRdb keeps only in-frame clonotypes and omits some of them. The sample contains about 98,000 clones, around 86% of which appear only once. This sample was taken from a study of radiotherapy plus CTLA-4 blockade in lung cancer. About the research overall: Objective responses were recorded in around 18% of patients, with disease control recorded in approximately 32%.

The study gave focal radiation plus ipilimumab CTLA-4 blockade to patients with chemo-refractory metastatic non-small-cell lung cancer. This TCR derives from a human donor with non-small cell lung cancer who had a partial response to radiotherapy plus ipilimumab. The sample here was peripheral blood, taken from a patient treated with radiotherapy plus ipilimumab. The V and J genes are TRBV7-4 and TRBJ2-2; 11 bases align to TRBD2. The CDR3 nucleotides read TGTGCCAGCAGTGCAAGTAGCGGGAGGGCCCACACCGGGGAGCTGTTTTTT. This gives the protein CASSASSGRAHTGELFF. Looking up the rest from reference TRBV7-4 and TRBJ2-2 gives the full variable domain: GAGVSQSPRYKVAKRGRDVALRCDSISGHVTLYWYRQTLGQGSEVLTYSQSDAQRDKSGRPSGRFSAERPERSVSTLKIQRTEQGDSAVYLCASSASSGRAHTGELFFGEGSRLTVL.